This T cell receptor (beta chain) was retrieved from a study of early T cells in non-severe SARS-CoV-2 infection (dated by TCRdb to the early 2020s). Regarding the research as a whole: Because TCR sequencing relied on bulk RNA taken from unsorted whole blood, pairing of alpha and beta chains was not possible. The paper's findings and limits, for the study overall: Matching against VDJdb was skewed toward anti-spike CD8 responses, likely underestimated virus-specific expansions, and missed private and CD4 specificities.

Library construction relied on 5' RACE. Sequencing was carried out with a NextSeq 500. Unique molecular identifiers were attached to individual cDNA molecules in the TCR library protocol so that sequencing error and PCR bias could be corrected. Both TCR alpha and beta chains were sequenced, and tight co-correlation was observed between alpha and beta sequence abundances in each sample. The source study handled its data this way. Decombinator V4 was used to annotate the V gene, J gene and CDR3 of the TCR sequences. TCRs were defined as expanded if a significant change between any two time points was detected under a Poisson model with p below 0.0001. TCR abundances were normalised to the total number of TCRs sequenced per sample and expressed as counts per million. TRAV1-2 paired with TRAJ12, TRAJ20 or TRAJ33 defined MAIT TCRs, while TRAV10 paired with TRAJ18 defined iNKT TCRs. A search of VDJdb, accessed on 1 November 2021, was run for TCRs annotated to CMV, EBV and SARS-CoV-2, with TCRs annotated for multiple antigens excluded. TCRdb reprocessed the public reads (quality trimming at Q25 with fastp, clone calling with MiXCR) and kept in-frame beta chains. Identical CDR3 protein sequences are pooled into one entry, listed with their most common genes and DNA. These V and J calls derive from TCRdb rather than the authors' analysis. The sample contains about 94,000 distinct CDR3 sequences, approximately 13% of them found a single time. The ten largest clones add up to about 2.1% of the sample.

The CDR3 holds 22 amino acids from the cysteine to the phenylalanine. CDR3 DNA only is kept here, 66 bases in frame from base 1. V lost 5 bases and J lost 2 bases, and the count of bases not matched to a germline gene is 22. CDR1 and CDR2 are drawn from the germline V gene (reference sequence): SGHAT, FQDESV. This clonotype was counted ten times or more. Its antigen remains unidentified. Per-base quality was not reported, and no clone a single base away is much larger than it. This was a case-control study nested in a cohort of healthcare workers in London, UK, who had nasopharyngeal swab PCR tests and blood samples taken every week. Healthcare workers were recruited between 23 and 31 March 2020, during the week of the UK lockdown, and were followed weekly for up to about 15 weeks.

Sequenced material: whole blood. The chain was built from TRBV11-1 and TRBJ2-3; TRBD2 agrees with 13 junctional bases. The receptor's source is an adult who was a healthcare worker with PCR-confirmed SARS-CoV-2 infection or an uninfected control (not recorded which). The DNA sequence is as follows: TGTGCCAGCAGCACCCCGCGCGGTGGGGGCCGCGGACTAGCGGGGGACACAGATACGCAGTATTTT. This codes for CASSTPRGGGRGLAGDTDTQYF.